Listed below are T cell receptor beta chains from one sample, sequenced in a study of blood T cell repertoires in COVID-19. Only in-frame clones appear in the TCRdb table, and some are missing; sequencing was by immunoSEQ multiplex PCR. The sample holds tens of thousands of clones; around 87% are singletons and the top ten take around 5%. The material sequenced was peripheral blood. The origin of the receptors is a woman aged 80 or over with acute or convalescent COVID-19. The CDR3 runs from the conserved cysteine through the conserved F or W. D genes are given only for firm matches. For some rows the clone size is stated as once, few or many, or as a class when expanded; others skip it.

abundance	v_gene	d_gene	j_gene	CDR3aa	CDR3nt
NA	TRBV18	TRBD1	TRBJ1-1	CASSPFGTGGTQNTEAFF	TGTGCCAGCTCACCATTCGGGACAGGGGGAACTCAGAACACTGAAGCTTTCTTT
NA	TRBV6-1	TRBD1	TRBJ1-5	CASSEAGGQPQHF	TGTGCCAGCAGTGAGGCAGGGGGGCAGCCCCAGCATTTT
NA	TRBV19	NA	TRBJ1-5	CASELTGNQPQHF	TGTGCCAGTGAACTTACAGGGAACCAGCCCCAGCATTTT
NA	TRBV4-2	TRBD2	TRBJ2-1	CASSRTSESEQFF	TGTGCCAGCAGCCGAACTAGCGAGAGTGAGCAGTTCTTC
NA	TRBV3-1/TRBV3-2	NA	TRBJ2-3	CASSQAPAGAGWGTDTQYF	TGTGCCAGCAGCCAAGCCCCCGCGGGGGCGGGATGGGGCACAGATACGCAGTATTTT
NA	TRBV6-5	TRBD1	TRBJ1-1	CASKETGWNTEAFF	TGTGCCAGCAAGGAGACAGGGTGGAACACTGAAGCTTTCTTT
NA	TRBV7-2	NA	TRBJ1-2	CASSLMGDGYTF	TGTGCCAGCAGCTTAATGGGCGATGGCTACACCTTC
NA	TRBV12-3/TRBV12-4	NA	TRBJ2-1	CASSLRLYNEQFF	TGTGCCAGCAGTTTAAGACTATACAATGAGCAGTTCTTC
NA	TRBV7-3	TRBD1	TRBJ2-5	CASSRTGGVETQYF	TGTGCCAGCAGCCGGACAGGGGGTGTGGAGACCCAGTACTTC
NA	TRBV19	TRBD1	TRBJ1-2	CASSTRTGNYGYTF	TGTGCCAGTAGTACTCGGACAGGAAACTATGGCTACACCTTC
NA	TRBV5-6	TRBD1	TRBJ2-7	CASSAGTGGSYEQYF	TGTGCCAGCAGCGCGGGGACAGGCGGCTCCTACGAGCAGTACTTC
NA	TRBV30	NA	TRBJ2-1	CAWSRTGAYNEQFF	TGTGCCTGGAGCCGTACGGGAGCCTACAATGAGCAGTTCTTC
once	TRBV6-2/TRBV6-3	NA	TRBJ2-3	CASSRDKTLDTQYF	TGTGCCAGCAGCCGGGACAAGACCCTTGATACGCAGTATTTT
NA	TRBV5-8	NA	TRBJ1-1	CASSFEMKNTEAFF	TGTGCCAGCAGCTTTGAGATGAAAAACACTGAAGCTTTCTTT
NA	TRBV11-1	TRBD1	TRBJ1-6	CASSRTGNNSPLHF	TGTGCCAGCAGCCGGACAGGGAATAATTCACCCCTCCACTTT
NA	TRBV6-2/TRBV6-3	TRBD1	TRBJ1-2	CASSYSIRQTGNYGYTF	TGTGCCAGCAGTTACTCCATCCGGCAGACAGGGAATTATGGCTACACCTTC
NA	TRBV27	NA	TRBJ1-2	CASSRGGGSANYGYTF	TGTGCCAGCAGTCGCGGGGGGGGGTCTGCTAACTATGGCTACACCTTC
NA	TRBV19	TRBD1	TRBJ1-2	CASKGTGTRGYTF	TGTGCCAGTAAAGGGACAGGGACTCGGGGCTACACCTTC
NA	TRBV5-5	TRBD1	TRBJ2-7	CASSQIQGSEQYF	TGTGCCAGCAGCCAAATACAGGGGAGCGAGCAGTACTTC
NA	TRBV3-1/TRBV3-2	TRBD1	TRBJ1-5	CASSHGQGGQPQHF	TGTGCCAGCAGCCACGGACAGGGTGGGCAGCCCCAGCATTTT
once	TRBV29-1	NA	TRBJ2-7	CSVETDEQYF	TGCAGCGTTGAAACGGACGAGCAGTACTTC